Below, one T cell receptor (beta chain) is given with its context. This sample stems from a study of blood T cell repertoires in COVID-19. Overall study: The analysed material was cDNA or gDNA that came from T cells, B-cell-depleted T cells, or PBMCs.

Assay used: immunoSEQ multiplex PCR; TCRdb lists only in-frame clones, some missing. The sample has roughly 380,000 clones; approximately 91% are singletons. The ends lost 8 bases at V and 6 bases at J; junction bases unmatched: 13. CDR3 size: 14 residues. Per germline, CDR1 LNHDA and CDR2 SQIVND (reference sequence). The sequencing sample was made of peripheral blood. V gene TRBV19 combines with J gene TRBJ2-7; TRBD1 matches at 7 bases. This TCR came from a woman in her thirties or forties with COVID-19, enrolled during active disease. The CDR3 DNA reads TGTGCCAGTGGCCCGGGGCAGGGGACAGCCGAGCAGTACTTC. Its protein is CASGPGQGTAEQYF.